The entry below describes one T cell receptor (beta chain). Its target is unknown. This entry comes from a study of shared clonotypes between healthy human individuals. Replicate PCRs from sorted subsets contained roughly 200 ng DNA, which is 31,000 or so T cell genomes. The assay was immunoSEQ multiplex PCR, and TCRdb's table has in-frame clones only and misses some. The sample yields roughly 2.1 million clones, 90% to 95% seen once. Whole-study findings and limits: Sharing across four donors was highest in naive CD4 (roughly 5%) and lowest in memory CD8 (0.4%). Sequencing depth was a factor that was expected to affect clonotype sharing among donors.

Naive CD8 cells lacked CD45RO and underwent positive selection for CCR7, leaving out terminally differentiated effector memory CD45RA+ cells. Sequenced sample: naive CD8+ T cells from PBMCs. This TCR was recovered from a man aged 18 to 29 in good health. Some clones in this sample may be carry-over from other donors' samples.

CDR3 residues: CASSQDLKGSYGYTF. The CDR3 nucleotides read TGCGCCAGCAGCCAAGATCTTAAGGGGAGCTATGGCTACACCTTC. The chain has TRBV4-3 and TRBJ1-2; D perhaps matches TRBD1 (5 bases). Germline V gene lookup returns CDR1 LGHNA and CDR2 YSLEER. V lost 0 bases to trimming and J lost 4 bases, with 12 bases between them. The CDR3 covers 15 residues.